The 14 T cell receptor beta chains reported below all come from one sample, sequenced in a study of T cell responses to AZD1222 COVID-19 vaccine. Clones were sequenced by immunoSEQ multiplex PCR, and TCRdb holds only the in-frame ones, with some missing. The profile shows around 140,000 clones, roughly 90% of them singletons. Material: peripheral blood, obtained 28 days after the second AZD1222 dose. These receptors were collected from an adult who received the AZD1222 COVID-19 vaccine.

Regarding this clone: Other DNA sequences in the sample encode the same CDR3. This chain links TRBV19 with TRBJ1-4, with 9 bases identical to TRBD1. Germline V CDR1 and CDR2: LNHDA, SQIVND (reference sequence). The CDR3 runs to 13 residues. V shed 6 bases, J shed 4 bases, and the junction held 0 bases outside the gene matches. The CDR3 region has the DNA TGTGCCAGTAGGACAGGGGGTAATGAAAAACTGTTTTTT. Its protein is CASRTGGNEKLFF.

This clone was found once. The chain links TRBV4-1 to TRBJ1-2; possible D gene TRBD1, 6 bases. This CDR3 spans 16 amino acids. Germline V gives CDR1 MGHRA, CDR2 YSYEKL. The V end lost 0 bases, the J end lost 2 bases, and 13 bases lay between the germline ends. The CDR3 DNA reads as TGCGCCAGCAGCCAAGAGTCGGGGGCGCGGAACTATGGCTACACCTTC. Protein product: CASSQESGARNYGYTF.

The gene calls are TRBV9 and TRBJ1-4; TRBD1 is a possible D gene (5 bases). The V end was cut by 7 bases, the J end by 5 bases, with 15 bases between. Looked up from germline, CDR1 is SGDLS and CDR2 is YYNGEE. The CDR3 spans 14 residues. CDR3 nucleotide sequence: TGTGCCAGCTCACCGGACATACCCAATGAAAAACTGTTTTTT. It codes for CASSPDIPNEKLFF. The full variable domain, with the rest looked up from reference TRBV9 and TRBJ1-4, is DSGVTQTPKHLITATGQRVTLRCSPRSGDLSVYWYQQSLDQGLQFLIQYYNGEERAKGNILERFSAQQFPDLHSELNLSSLELGDSALYFCASSPDIPNEKLFFGSGTQLSVL.

The V call is TRBV11-2, the J call TRBJ2-3; 9 bases align to TRBD2. The V and J ends lost 5 bases and 1 base, in that order; junction bases with no gene match: 7. This CDR3 is 16 amino acids long. Germline V gives CDR1 SGHAT, CDR2 FQNNGV. The CDR3, as DNA: TGTGCCAGCAGCCTATCGGGACTAGCCGGCACAGATACGCAGTATTTT. Its translation: CASSLSGLAGTDTQYF. The full variable domain, completed using reference TRBV11-2 and TRBJ2-3, is EAGVAQSPRYKIIEKRQSVAFWCNPISGHATLYWYQQILGQGPKLLIQFQNNGVVDDSQLPKDRFSAERLKGVDSTLKIQPAKLEDSAVYLCASSLSGLAGTDTQYFGPGTRLTVL.

This chain joins TRBV9 and TRBJ2-5; 9 positions match TRBD2. V shed 0 bases and J 5 bases; nucleotides not matched to a gene: 8. Germline V gene lookup returns CDR1 SGDLS and CDR2 YYNGEE. The CDR3 length is 16 residues. CDR3 in DNA: TGTGCCAGCAGCGTAGGTGGTCTAGCGGGGAAGGAGACCCAGTACTTC. Translating it yields CASSVGGLAGKETQYF.

The J gene is TRBJ2-1, the V gene TRBV11-2; 7 nucleotides line up with TRBD2. V lost 5 bases and J lost 8; bases outside the gene matches: 6. The CDR3 length is 13 residues. CDR1 and CDR2 (germline): SGHAT, FQNNGV. This CDR3 reads CASSPMRGYEQFF. In DNA form, the CDR3 reads TGTGCCAGCAGCCCCATGCGGGGGTATGAGCAGTTCTTC.

The chain combines TRBV30 with TRBJ1-6; D remains unclear. There are 14 residues in the CDR3. Looked up from germline, CDR1 is GTSNPN and CDR2 is SVGIG (reference sequence). Trimming removed 1 base at V and 3 bases at J, with 7 bases between. The CDR3 DNA follows: TGTGCCTGGAGTGCCGTTAACTATAATTCACCCCTCCACTTT. It specifies CAWSAVNYNSPLHF.

This chain uses TRBV10-3 with TRBJ2-2; 9 bases match TRBD2. V dropped 0 bases and J dropped 4; count of bases not matched to a gene: 0. The CDR3 sequence is 15 residues long. Germline assignment: CDR1 ENHRY and CDR2 SYGVKD. The CDR3 region has the DNA TGTGCCATCAGTGAGTCGCGGGGGGGCACCGGGGAGCTGTTTTTT. Translated, it gives CAISESRGGTGELFF.

This sequence joins TRBV5-1 and TRBJ1-1; a possible D gene is TRBD1 (5 bases). The CDR3 covers 14 residues. Germline values: CDR1 SGHRS, CDR2 YFSETQ. V was cut by 1 base and J by 3 bases, with 10 bases left in between. The chain's CDR3 is CASSLRVGDTEAFF. The CDR3 coding sequence is TGCGCCAGCAGCTTGAGGGTGGGGGACACTGAAGCTTTCTTT.

This clone has only one observation. The chain carries TRBV6-5 and TRBJ2-2, with 8 bases that match TRBD1. The ends lost 6 bases at V and 4 bases at J; junction bases unmatched: 4. Germline CDR1 MNHEY, CDR2 SVGAGI. The CDR3 has 14 residues. The CDR3 nucleotides are TGTGCCAGCAGCGACAGGGGAATCACCGGGGAGCTGTTTTTT. This codes for CASSDRGITGELFF.

The gene calls are TRBV10-3 and TRBJ2-7, with 11 bases that match TRBD2. The CDR3 is made up of 17 amino acids. V dropped 6 bases and J dropped 2; count of bases not matched to a gene: 12. Germline V gene lookup returns CDR1 ENHRY and CDR2 SYGVKD. For the CDR3, the DNA is TGTGCCATCAGCACGGGACCTAGCGGGGGGTCCACCTACGAGCAGTACGTC. The encoded protein is CAISTGPSGGSTYEQYV.

This clone has only one observation. This sequence joins TRBV30 and TRBJ1-3; D ambiguous. There are 14 residues in the CDR3. V dropped 3 bases and J dropped 4 bases, with 13 bases sitting between them. Germline CDR1 is GTSNPN and CDR2 is SVGIG (reference sequence). The CDR3 DNA reads TGTGCCTGGAGGGGCAACAGCTGGGGAAACACCATATATTTT. As protein: CAWRGNSWGNTIYF.

V and J are TRBV5-8 and TRBJ1-5; 7 nucleotides align to TRBD1. The germline V gene encodes CDR1 SGHTS and CDR2 YDEGEE. The CDR3 runs to 15 residues. V was pared by 9 bases and J by 2 bases, with 11 bases of the junction left unmatched. The CDR3 nucleotides are TGTGCCACCACAGGGGAGAAGGGTGGCAATCAGCCCCAGCATTTT. It encodes CATTGEKGGNQPQHF.

The chain combines TRBV5-6 with TRBJ2-7; D is unclear. V was clipped by 0 bases and J by 2 bases, with 15 bases between them. Germline V gene sequence: CDR1 SGHDT, CDR2 YYEEEE. The CDR3 loop spans 16 amino acids. The CDR3, as DNA: TGTGCCAGCAGCTTGGATGCCAGCAAGGTGGCCTACGAGCAGTACTTC. This sequence encodes CASSLDASKVAYEQYF.